Detailed here is one T cell receptor (beta chain). PCR used 60 Vbeta primers and 13 Jbeta primers. Data came from immunoSEQ multiplex PCR; TCRdb stores just in-frame clones and leaves some out. The table has approximately 100,000 clones, about three quarters seen once. The entry originates in a study of cytomegalovirus exposure and HLA in healthy donors. V lost 3 bases, J lost 9 bases, and 8 bases stayed unmatched. The CDR3 extends over 14 amino acids. CDR1 and CDR2 (germline): MNHNY, SVGAGI (reference sequence). What was sequenced was PBMCs. The chain combines TRBV6-6 with TRBJ2-1, with 7 bases matching TRBD1. The clonotype comes from a man aged 35-49 years in good health and CMV-seronegative. The CDR3 DNA is TGTGCCAGCAGTTATTCGCAGGGGGTGGCTGAGCAGTTCTTC. Translating gives CASSYSQGVAEQFF.